The rows below give T cell receptor beta chains drawn from one sample of a study of blood T cell repertoires in COVID-19. The protocol was immunoSEQ multiplex PCR, while the TCRdb copy is restricted to in-frame clones and leaves out a portion. The table shows approximately 29,000 clones, with 85% to 90% occurring only once. The material sequenced was peripheral blood. These receptors were taken from a human donor with active COVID-19. The donor label of this sample is uncertain. Each CDR3 is given with its conserved first and last residue. The D gene is left open where the match is weak. For some rows the clone size is stated as once, few or many, or as a class when expanded; others skip it.

DNA: TGTGCCAGCAGCTCCGGGACAGAGCCTGAAAAACTGTTTTTT
CDR3: CASSSGTEPEKLFF
J: TRBJ1-4
D: TRBD1
V: TRBV7-9
size: once

DNA: TGTGCCAGTGGGACAGGTAGCTCTGGGGCCAACGTCCTGACTTTC
CDR3: CASGTGSSGANVLTF
J: TRBJ2-6
D: TRBD1
V: TRBV19
size: NA

DNA: TGTGCCAGCAGTGAAATACCGCGGCTAGCGGGGGGGCCAGATACGCAGTATTTT
CDR3: CASSEIPRLAGGPDTQYF
J: TRBJ2-3
D: TRBD2
V: TRBV6-1
size: once

DNA: TGTGCCAGCAGTTACAGGGGCCCCTACGAGCAGTACTTC
CDR3: CASSYRGPYEQYF
J: TRBJ2-7
D: TRBD1
V: TRBV27
size: few

DNA: TGTGCCAGCAGCCAACAGGGTCACTATGGCTACACCTTC
CDR3: CASSQQGHYGYTF
J: TRBJ1-2
D: NA
V: TRBV6-5
size: few

DNA: TGTGCCAGCAGTCAGGGGGTTGGAAACACCATATATTTT
CDR3: CASSQGVGNTIYF
J: TRBJ1-3
D: TRBD1
V: TRBV12-3/TRBV12-4
size: NA

DNA: TGTGCCAGCAGGTACGGAACAGGAACCGGGGCCAACGTCCTGACTTTC
CDR3: CASRYGTGTGANVLTF
J: TRBJ2-6
D: NA
V: TRBV6-5
size: once

DNA: TGTGCTAGTGGTTTTTTGGGGGGGCTCACGAACACCGGGGAGCTGTTTTTT
CDR3: CASGFLGGLTNTGELFF
J: TRBJ2-2
D: NA
V: TRBV12-5
size: NA

DNA: TGTGCCAGCGGTAACAGGGAGGGCTATGGCTACACCTTC
CDR3: CASGNREGYGYTF
J: TRBJ1-2
D: NA
V: TRBV6-6
size: few

DNA: TGTGCCAGTACTACTGCTAACAGGGGGAATGGCTACACCTTC
CDR3: CASTTANRGNGYTF
J: TRBJ1-2
D: TRBD1
V: TRBV19
size: NA

DNA: TGTGCCACCAGCAGGGATGGAGTAAGACTAGCCTCTCCCGACGAGCAGTACTTC
CDR3: CATSRDGVRLASPDEQYF
J: TRBJ2-7
D: TRBD2
V: TRBV15
size: NA

DNA: TGTGCCAGTAGACCTCGAACCTCGGACAGGTTCACTGAAGCTTTCTTT
CDR3: CASRPRTSDRFTEAFF
J: TRBJ1-1
D: TRBD1
V: TRBV19
size: NA

DNA: TGTGCCAGCAGCCCCAGGGCTCGCAATCAGCCCCAGCATTTT
CDR3: CASSPRARNQPQHF
J: TRBJ1-5
D: NA
V: TRBV6-5
size: NA

DNA: TGTGCCAGCAGCTTTAGGACAGCTGGAAACACCATATATTTT
CDR3: CASSFRTAGNTIYF
J: TRBJ1-3
D: NA
V: TRBV7-2
size: few

DNA: TGTGCCAGCAGCGTGTTACAGGGGGCTGACACAGATACGCAGTATTTT
CDR3: CASSVLQGADTDTQYF
J: TRBJ2-3
D: TRBD1
V: TRBV9
size: once

DNA: TGTGCCAGCAGCCTCGGAGTGCGCAGTGAGCAGTTCTTC
CDR3: CASSLGVRSEQFF
J: TRBJ2-1
D: NA
V: TRBV12-3/TRBV12-4
size: NA

DNA: TGTGCCAGCAGTTACTCACGGGGGGTTAGCACAGATACGCAGTATTTT
CDR3: CASSYSRGVSTDTQYF
J: TRBJ2-3
D: TRBD2
V: TRBV6-5
size: NA

DNA: TGTGCCAGCAGTTCTGCCAGCTCCTACGAGCAGTACTTC
CDR3: CASSSASSYEQYF
J: TRBJ2-7
D: NA
V: TRBV6-5
size: NA

DNA: TGTGCCAGCAGTTATTCTAGCGGGGGCACCCAGTACTTC
CDR3: CASSYSSGGTQYF
J: TRBJ2-5
D: TRBD2
V: TRBV6-2/TRBV6-3
size: NA

DNA: TGTGCCAGCAGTTTACGGGTTTTGTCCTACGAGCAGTACTTC
CDR3: CASSLRVLSYEQYF
J: TRBJ2-7
D: NA
V: TRBV27
size: NA

DNA: TGCAGCGTTGGACTAGCGGCGAACACCGGGGAGCTGTTTTTT
CDR3: CSVGLAANTGELFF
J: TRBJ2-2
D: TRBD2
V: TRBV29-1
size: NA

DNA: TGTGCCAGCAGCTCAGACAACTACAATGAGCAGTTCTTC
CDR3: CASSSDNYNEQFF
J: TRBJ2-1
D: NA
V: TRBV7-3
size: NA

DNA: TGCGCCAGCAGCTTGGGACAGGGAAAAGATACGCAGTATTTT
CDR3: CASSLGQGKDTQYF
J: TRBJ2-3
D: TRBD1
V: TRBV5-1
size: NA

DNA: TGTGCCAGCAGCAGGACTAGGGCAAACACCGGGGAGCTGTTTTTT
CDR3: CASSRTRANTGELFF
J: TRBJ2-2
D: TRBD2
V: TRBV6-5
size: NA

DNA: TGTGCCAGCAGTTCCGGGACATGGGGAGTCGAGCAGTACTTC
CDR3: CASSSGTWGVEQYF
J: TRBJ2-7
D: NA
V: TRBV6-5
size: NA

DNA: TGTGCCAGCAGTTCGGTTGGACAGCCTACTGAAGCTTTCTTT
CDR3: CASSSVGQPTEAFF
J: TRBJ1-1
D: NA
V: TRBV6-2/TRBV6-3
size: NA

DNA: TGTGCCAGTAGTATCTCAGCGATACACACTGAAGCTTTCTTT
CDR3: CASSISAIHTEAFF
J: TRBJ1-1
D: NA
V: TRBV19
size: NA

DNA: TGTGCCAGCAGAGAGACAGGGGGTTCCTACAATGAGCAGTTCTTC
CDR3: CASRETGGSYNEQFF
J: TRBJ2-1
D: TRBD1
V: TRBV7-9
size: NA

DNA: TGTGCCAGCAGTTACTACCGGACCAGGGGAGTAATGAACACTGAAGCTTTCTTT
CDR3: CASSYYRTRGVMNTEAFF
J: TRBJ1-1
D: NA
V: TRBV6-2/TRBV6-3
size: NA

DNA: TGTGCCAGCAGCCAGACAGGGACGGATACGCAGTATTTT
CDR3: CASSQTGTDTQYF
J: TRBJ2-3
D: TRBD1
V: TRBV3-1/TRBV3-2
size: once

DNA: TGTGCCAGCAGCCAGGAGGACAGGGGGTATACCGGGGAGCTGTTTTTT
CDR3: CASSQEDRGYTGELFF
J: TRBJ2-2
D: TRBD1
V: TRBV4-2
size: NA

DNA: TGTGCCAGCACCGGGGGGCCCGGCGGGGAGCTGTTTTTT
CDR3: CASTGGPGGELFF
J: TRBJ2-2
D: NA
V: TRBV9
size: NA

DNA: TGTGCCAGCAGCGCTGCCTCGGGGTCTGCCTACAATGAGCAGTTCTTC
CDR3: CASSAASGSAYNEQFF
J: TRBJ2-1
D: NA
V: TRBV9
size: NA

DNA: TGTGCCAGCAGCTTAAACAACGGGGTAACAGATACGCAGTATTTT
CDR3: CASSLNNGVTDTQYF
J: TRBJ2-3
D: NA
V: TRBV13
size: NA

DNA: TGTGCCAGCAGCTTAGCGCGACTAGCGGGGAGCCCATCTAGCACAGATACGCAGTATTTT
CDR3: CASSLARLAGSPSSTDTQYF
J: TRBJ2-3
D: TRBD2
V: TRBV7-8
size: NA

DNA: TGTGCCAGCAGCGCCGGACTTATAAAACCCCTCCACTTT
CDR3: CASSAGLIKPLHF
J: TRBJ1-6
D: NA
V: TRBV5-6
size: NA

DNA: TGTGCCAGCAGCCAAGATGGGGGAACTAGCGGGGTCACAGATACGCAGTATTTT
CDR3: CASSQDGGTSGVTDTQYF
J: TRBJ2-3
D: TRBD2
V: TRBV3-1/TRBV3-2
size: NA

DNA: TGTGCCAGCACTAGCTCCTATAATTCACCCCTCCACTTT
CDR3: CASTSSYNSPLHF
J: TRBJ1-6
D: NA
V: TRBV11-2
size: NA

DNA: TGTGCCAGCAGTTACTCGGTCCCGGGACAGAGAAACACCATATATTTT
CDR3: CASSYSVPGQRNTIYF
J: TRBJ1-3
D: TRBD1
V: TRBV6-5
size: NA

DNA: TGTGCCAGCAGCTTAGGGCAGGCTATCACCGGGGAGCTGTTTTTT
CDR3: CASSLGQAITGELFF
J: TRBJ2-2
D: NA
V: TRBV7-9
size: NA

DNA: TGCGCCAGCAGCGCCTTAACAGGGGGCGCGGATACGCAGTATTTT
CDR3: CASSALTGGADTQYF
J: TRBJ2-3
D: TRBD1
V: TRBV5-1
size: NA

DNA: TGTGCCAGCAGCGTGCGGGTCAGGCAGCCCCAGCATTTT
CDR3: CASSVRVRQPQHF
J: TRBJ1-5
D: NA
V: TRBV27
size: NA

DNA: TGTGCCAGCAGCCTCGAACGGGGGGGGCTGGAGACCCAGTACTTC
CDR3: CASSLERGGLETQYF
J: TRBJ2-5
D: TRBD2
V: TRBV2
size: NA

DNA: TGTGCCAGCAGCCACTCTTTACGGGTTAATAGCAATCAGCCCCAGCATTTT
CDR3: CASSHSLRVNSNQPQHF
J: TRBJ1-5
D: NA
V: TRBV3-1/TRBV3-2
size: few